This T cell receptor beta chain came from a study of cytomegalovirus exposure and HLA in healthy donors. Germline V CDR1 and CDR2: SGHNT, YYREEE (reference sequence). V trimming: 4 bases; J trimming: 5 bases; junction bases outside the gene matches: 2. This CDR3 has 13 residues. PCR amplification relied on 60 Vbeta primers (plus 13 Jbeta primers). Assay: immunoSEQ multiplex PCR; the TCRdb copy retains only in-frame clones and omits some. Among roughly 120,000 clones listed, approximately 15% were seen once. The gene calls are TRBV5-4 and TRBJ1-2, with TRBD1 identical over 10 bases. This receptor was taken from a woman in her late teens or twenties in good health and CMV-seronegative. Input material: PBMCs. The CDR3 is CASSRQGAYGYTF. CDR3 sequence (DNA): TGTGCCAGCAGCCGACAGGGGGCGTATGGCTACACCTTC.